The 4 T cell receptor beta chains below come from one sample, sequenced in a study of beta chain features in type 1 diabetes. Sequenced material consisted of expressed TCRB transcripts (all of the isolated RNA was reverse transcribed). The table came from immunoSEQ multiplex PCR; TCRdb's copy has only in-frame clones and leaves some out. The sample consists of 970,000 or so clones, 15% to 20% of them appearing once. Input material: naive CD4+ T cells from blood. These receptors all come from a woman aged 18-29 years in good health.

This clone was counted between two and nine times. The rearrangement links TRBV5-1 to TRBJ1-1; D unresolved. The germline V and J ends were trimmed by 4 bases and 3 bases, with 22 bases remaining between them. Per the germline V gene, CDR1 is SGHRS and CDR2 is YFSETQ. The CDR3 consists of 17 residues. This chain's CDR3 is CASSGRPPGFTYTEAFF. For the CDR3, the DNA is TGCGCCAGCAGCGGAAGACCTCCGGGGTTTACATACACTGAAGCTTTCTTT. Full variable domain (outside the CDR3, taken from reference TRBV5-1 and TRBJ1-1): KAGVTQTPRYLIKTRGQQVTLSCSPISGHRSVSWYQQTPGQGLQFLFEYFSETQRNKGNFPGRFSGRQFSNSRSEMNVSTLELGDSALYLCASSGRPPGFTYTEAFFGQGTRLTVV.

As concerns this clone: At one end, the junction sequence differs from germline, possibly due to a read error. This chain links TRBV7-7 with TRBJ2-4; 13 nucleotides line up with TRBD2. The CDR3 extends over 19 amino acids. Looked up from germline, CDR1 is SSHAT and CDR2 is FNYEAQ (reference sequence). The CDR3 region has the DNA TGTGCTAGCAGCTTAGGAGGGACTAGCGGGGAACTAGCCAAAAACATTCAGTACTTC. Its translation is CASSLGGTSGELAKNIQYF. Supplemented by reference TRBV7-7 and TRBJ2-4, the full variable domain reads GAGVSQSPRYKVTKRGQDVTLRCDPISSHATLYWYQQALGQGPEFLTYFNYEAQPDKSGLPSDRFSAERPEGSISTLTIQRTEQRDSAMYRCASSLGGTSGELAKNIQYFGAGTRLSVL.

The chain combines TRBV7-9 with TRBJ2-1; 10 bases match TRBD2. The CDR3 contains 15 residues. Germline trimming cut 5 bases from V and 5 bases from J; bases unmatched to any gene: 6. CDR1 SEHNR and CDR2 FQNEAQ come from the germline V gene (reference sequence). The CDR3 protein is CASSPGLAEDNEQFF. CDR3 DNA sequence: TGTGCCAGCAGCCCAGGACTAGCGGAAGACAATGAGCAGTTCTTC.

This clone was seen more than once but under ten times. V usage is TRBV6-1 and J usage is TRBJ2-2; 12 bases agree with TRBD2. The CDR3 contains 15 residues. V was clipped by 4 bases and J by 5 bases; unmatched bases: 2. Germline loops: CDR1 MNHNS, CDR2 SASEGT. The CDR3 here is CASSVGLAGTGELFF. As DNA, the CDR3 is TGTGCCAGCAGTGTTGGACTAGCGGGAACCGGGGAGCTGTTTTTT.